The sequence of this T cell receptor beta chain was determined in a study of T cell changes during pregnancy in multiple sclerosis. Sequencing was performed with immunoSEQ multiplex PCR; in TCRdb, only in-frame clones are kept and a portion is missing. The top ten clones hold about 6.3% of a sample with over 25,000 clones, approximately 91% of them seen once. The TCR originated in a female donor with multiple sclerosis, enrolled in a pregnancy study. Here the sequenced sample was CD8+ T cells from peripheral blood mononuclear cells, taken after pregnancy.

The CDR3 coding sequence is TGCGCCAGCAGCTTTAGGCCAGCCGGGACAGAAATAGCCTTTAGCACAGATACGCAGTATTTT. Residues: CASSFRPAGTEIAFSTDTQYF. V usage is TRBV4-1 and J usage is TRBJ2-3, with 7 bases that match TRBD1. The V segment lost 5 bases and the J segment 0 bases; nucleotides outside the gene matches: 23. CDR1 is MGHRA and CDR2 is YSYEKL in the germline V gene. The CDR3 is 21 residues long.